This is a list of T cell receptor beta chains from one sample in a study of cytomegalovirus exposure and HLA in healthy donors. The assay was immunoSEQ multiplex PCR, and TCRdb's table has in-frame clones only and misses some. The sample holds approximately 100,000 clones, about 70% seen once. The source material was PBMCs. The origin of the receptors is a human donor in good health. CDR3s include the opening cysteine and the closing phenylalanine or tryptophan. The order of the fields is J gene, V gene, CDR3 protein.

TRBJ2-5 | TRBV7-9 | CASSSRTGGGETQYF
TRBJ1-4 | TRBV5-5 | CASGGGVKTNEKLFF
TRBJ2-7 | TRBV30 | CAWISPNREEQYF
TRBJ1-1 | TRBV6-4 | CASSDSSSSPNTEAFF
TRBJ2-7 | TRBV29-1 | CSVLGAYEQYF
TRBJ1-1 | TRBV19 | CASIDRAWDTEAFF
TRBJ1-2 | TRBV4-2 | CASSQDTQGFGYGYTF
TRBJ2-2 | TRBV10-1 | CASSARTGPGELFF
TRBJ2-1 | TRBV5-4 | CASSLYPQGAGEQFF
TRBJ2-5 | TRBV5-1 | CASSLTGADPETQYF
TRBJ2-3 | TRBV27 | CASSSPLLSADTQYF
TRBJ1-2 | TRBV5-6 | CASSLRGGRSGYTF
TRBJ2-2 | TRBV6-5 | CASRRTRANTGELFF
TRBJ2-7 | TRBV9 | CASSASGTGPYEQYF
TRBJ2-6 | TRBV18 | CASSRTGGNFAGANVLTF
TRBJ2-5 | TRBV11-2 | CASSLVRETQYF
TRBJ1-2 | TRBV9 | CASSVGGGAYGYTF
TRBJ1-1 | TRBV19 | CASSIKGQGLVNTEAFF
TRBJ1-1 | TRBV9 | CASSVVPEMNTEAFF
TRBJ2-1 | TRBV6-4 | CASSEGGMGNEQFF
TRBJ2-3 | TRBV11-2 | CASSSFFGQSTDTQYF
. | TRBV27 | CASSFWGSSYEQYF
TRBJ1-5 | TRBV19 | CASSYFGNQPQHF
TRBJ1-6 | TRBV7-2 | CASSFTGFSPLHF
TRBJ2-1 | TRBV5-4 | CASSSGTSGGPSYNEQFF
TRBJ2-2 | TRBV2 | CASRNTGTGTGELFF
TRBJ2-1 | TRBV30 | CAWGAHLTGTKSVNEQFF
TRBJ1-1 | TRBV6-5 | CASSPTGPNTEAFF
TRBJ1-5 | TRBV10-3 | CAIGPLRPQHF
TRBJ2-7 | TRBV11-2 | CASSFRREAYEQYF
TRBJ1-3 | TRBV7-9 | CASSLVQGNTIYF
TRBJ1-2 | TRBV19 | CASTPPGGYGYTF
TRBJ1-3 | TRBV19 | CASSKWDTGNTIYF
TRBJ2-1 | TRBV19 | CATGGETGSYNEQFF
TRBJ1-1 | TRBV5-4 | CASSPRQVNTEAFF
TRBJ1-1 | TRBV2 | CASRADRVNTEAFF
TRBJ2-6 | TRBV5-5 | CASSLAPQGSGANVLTF
TRBJ1-5 | TRBV6-1 | CASGARTAEDRPQHF
TRBJ1-6 | TRBV4-1 | CASSQESGAYNSPLHF
TRBJ2-1 | TRBV12-5 | CASESSGSYNEQFF
TRBJ2-1 | TRBV6-5 | CASSYRSGGALNEQFF
TRBJ2-2 | TRBV6-1 | CASSELVARAGELFF
TRBJ1-5 | TRBV19 | CASSIPWQGAQPQHF
TRBJ2-5 | TRBV19 | CASSDRERTPAYF